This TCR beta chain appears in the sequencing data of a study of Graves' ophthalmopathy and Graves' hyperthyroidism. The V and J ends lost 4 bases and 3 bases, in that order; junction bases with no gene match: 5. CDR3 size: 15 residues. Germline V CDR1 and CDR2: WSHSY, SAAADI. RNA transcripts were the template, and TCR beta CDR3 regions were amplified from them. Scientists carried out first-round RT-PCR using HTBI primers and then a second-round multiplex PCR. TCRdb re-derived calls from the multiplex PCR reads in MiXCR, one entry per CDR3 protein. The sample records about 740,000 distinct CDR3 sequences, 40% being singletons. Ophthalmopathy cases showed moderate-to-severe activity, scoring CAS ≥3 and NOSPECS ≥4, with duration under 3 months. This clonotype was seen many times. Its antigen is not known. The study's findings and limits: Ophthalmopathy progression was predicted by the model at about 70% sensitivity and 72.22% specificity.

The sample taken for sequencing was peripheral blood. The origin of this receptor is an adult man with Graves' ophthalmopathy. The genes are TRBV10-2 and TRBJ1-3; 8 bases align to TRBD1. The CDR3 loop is CASSVQGANGNTIYF. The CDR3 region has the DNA TGCGCCAGCAGTGTTCAGGGGGCGAATGGAAACACCATATATTTT.